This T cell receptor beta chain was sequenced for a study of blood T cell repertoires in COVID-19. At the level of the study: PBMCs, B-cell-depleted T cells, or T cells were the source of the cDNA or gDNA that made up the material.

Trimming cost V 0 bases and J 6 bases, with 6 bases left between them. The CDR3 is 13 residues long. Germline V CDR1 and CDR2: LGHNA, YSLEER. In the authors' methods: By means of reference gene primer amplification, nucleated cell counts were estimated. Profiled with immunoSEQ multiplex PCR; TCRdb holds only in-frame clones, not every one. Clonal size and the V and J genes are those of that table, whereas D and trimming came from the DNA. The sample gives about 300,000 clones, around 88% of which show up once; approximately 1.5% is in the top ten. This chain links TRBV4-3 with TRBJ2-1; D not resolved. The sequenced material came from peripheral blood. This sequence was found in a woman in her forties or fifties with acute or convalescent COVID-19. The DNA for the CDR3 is TGCGCCAGCAGCCAAGAGCGCGGCAATGAGCAGTTCTTC. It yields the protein CASSQERGNEQFF.